Listed below are T cell receptor beta chains from one sample, sequenced in a study of T cell clonotyping in hematopoietic cell transplantation. Here immunoSEQ multiplex PCR was the method, and the copy in TCRdb shows in-frame clones only, minus some. Among 15,000 to 20,000 clones, around 71% were seen once, and the ten largest hold roughly a tenth. Material: peripheral blood mononuclear cells. These receptor sequences come from a woman aged 60-75 years in good health. Some clones in this sample may be carry-over from other donors' samples. Each CDR3 is given with its conserved first and last residue. D genes are given only for firm matches. Part of the rows lack a size; the others show once, few, many or a class for expanded clones.

clone_size	v_call	j_call	d_call	cdr3_nt	cdr3_aa
few	TRBV6-5	TRBJ2-5	-	TGTGCCAGCAGGAGACAAGAGACCCAGTACTTC	CASRRQETQYF
-	TRBV5-1	TRBJ2-3	-	TGCGCCAGCAGCGTAGGACCCCGCTCAGATACGCAGTATTTT	CASSVGPRSDTQYF
few	TRBV29-1	TRBJ1-1	TRBD1	TGCAGCGTTGTCGGACAGGGGGCGCCGGACACTGAAGCTTTCTTT	CSVVGQGAPDTEAFF
-	TRBV2	TRBJ1-5	-	TGTGCCAGCAGGACCCGGGGGGCGAGTCAGCCCCAGCATTTT	CASRTRGASQPQHF
-	TRBV6-6	TRBJ2-7	-	TGTGCCAGCAATCAAATAGGGGCCGAGCAGTACTTC	CASNQIGAEQYF
-	TRBV6-5	TRBJ2-7	TRBD2	TGTGCCAGCAGTTTTAGCGGGGGGGCCTACGAGCAGTACTTC	CASSFSGGAYEQYF
-	TRBV5-5	TRBJ2-7	TRBD1	TGTGCCAGCAGTCAGGACAGGGCCCCCTACGAGCAGTACTTC	CASSQDRAPYEQYF
-	TRBV5-1	TRBJ1-1	-	TGCGCCAGCAGCCAGCAGGGAACTGAAGCTTTCTTT	CASSQQGTEAFF
-	TRBV9	TRBJ1-2	-	TGTGCCAGCAGCGTAGGTCCGGAACCGAACTATGGCTACACCTTC	CASSVGPEPNYGYTF
-	TRBV4-3	TRBJ2-4	-	TGCGCCAGCAGCCAAGGAGGGGCTTCAAACATTCAGTACTTC	CASSQGGASNIQYF
-	TRBV6-5	TRBJ1-1	-	TGTGCCAGCGGGGACACTGAAGCTTTCTTT	CASGDTEAFF
-	TRBV11-1	TRBJ2-7	-	TGTGCCAGCAGCCGCCGCCGCTTTCCCTACGAGCAGTACTTC	CASSRRRFPYEQYF
-	TRBV5-1	TRBJ1-2	-	TGCGCCAGCAGCTCAACGGCAGGGTGGGACTATGGCTACACCTTC	CASSSTAGWDYGYTF
-	TRBV4-1	TRBJ2-7	TRBD2	TGCGCCAGCAGCCAAGATTTGAGTAAAGGGCTAGCGGGAGCGAGCTCCTACGAGCAGTACTTC	CASSQDLSKGLAGASSYEQYF
-	TRBV29-1	TRBJ1-2	-	TGCAGCGTTGATGCCCTACCGGGGGGCGCCTATGGCTACACCTTC	CSVDALPGGAYGYTF
-	TRBV7-2	TRBJ2-2	-	TGTGCCAGCAGCTTATCTTCCGGGACAACGACCACCGGGGAGCTGTTTTTT	CASSLSSGTTTTGELFF
large	TRBV27	TRBJ2-7	-	TGTGCCAGCAGTTCGGTAGGGTACGAGCAGTACTTC	CASSSVGYEQYF
-	TRBV4-1	TRBJ2-7	-	TGCGCCAGCAGCCAAGACAGGGTAGGGCACGAGCAGTACTTC	CASSQDRVGHEQYF
-	TRBV6-5	TRBJ2-3	-	TGTGCCAGCAGTTACGACACAGATACGCAGTATTTT	CASSYDTDTQYF
few	TRBV6-1	TRBJ2-3	-	TGTGCCAGCAGTGAGATCGCTAGATACACAGATACGCAGTATTTT	CASSEIARYTDTQYF
-	TRBV7-9	TRBJ2-6	-	TGTGCCAGCAGCATGGGAGTTGGGGCCAACGTCCTGACTTTC	CASSMGVGANVLTF
few	TRBV6-5	TRBJ2-7	TRBD1	TGTGCCAGCAGCCCCGGGACAGGGAGAGGGAGGCAGTACTTC	CASSPGTGRGRQYF
few	TRBV6-5	TRBJ1-2	TRBD1	TGTGCCAGCAGGGGCCTGGAGGGGGCGCGGGGCTACACCTTC	CASRGLEGARGYTF
-	TRBV27	TRBJ2-7	-	TGTGCCAGCAGTTTAGCGGGCCTAACCTACGAGCAGTACTTC	CASSLAGLTYEQYF
few	TRBV7-2	TRBJ2-7	-	TGTGCCAGCAGCTTAGCGCGACAAGACGAGCAGTACTTC	CASSLARQDEQYF
-	TRBV30	TRBJ2-7	-	TGTGCCTGGAAGAACATTGGGGCTGGTTACGAGCAGTACTTC	CAWKNIGAGYEQYF
-	TRBV6-5	TRBJ2-3	-	TGTGCCAGCAGTTACGACGGAAGCACAGATACGCAGTATTTT	CASSYDGSTDTQYF
-	TRBV27	TRBJ2-2	-	TGTGCCAGCAGTACGAACTTCCGGGAACAGGGTTTAGCCGGGGAGCTGTTTTTT	CASSTNFREQGLAGELFF
-	TRBV29-1	TRBJ1-2	-	TGCAGCGTTGAAGAGCGACAGGCGGGGGGCTACACCTTC	CSVEERQAGGYTF
few	TRBV19	TRBJ1-1	-	TGTGCCAGTAGGGTAGGCATGAACACTGAAGCTTTCTTT	CASRVGMNTEAFF
few	TRBV4-3	TRBJ1-5	-	TGCGCCAGCAGCCAAGACAGGGGACCCAATCAGCCCCAGCATTTT	CASSQDRGPNQPQHF
once	TRBV6-6	TRBJ1-2	-	TGTGCCAGCGCGGTCCAGGGAAACTATGGCTACACCTTC	CASAVQGNYGYTF
-	TRBV4-1	TRBJ2-5	-	TGCGCCAGCAGCCAAGAGAAAGCGGGGCGGGGGCTAAGGGAGACCCAGTACTTC	CASSQEKAGRGLRETQYF
once	TRBV30	TRBJ1-6	-	TGTGCCTGGAGAGGCTTTCACACATCACCCCTCCACTTT	CAWRGFHTSPLHF
-	TRBV7-2	TRBJ1-4	-	TGTGCCAGCAGCCCTCCGGGGCAGGTGGGCGAAAAACTGTTTTTT	CASSPPGQVGEKLFF
-	TRBV9	TRBJ1-2	TRBD1	TGTGCCAGCAGCCCTCAACAGGGGGCATACTATGGCTACACCTTC	CASSPQQGAYYGYTF
-	TRBV29-1	TRBJ1-2	TRBD1	TGCAGCGTTGAAGATCGACAGGGGGCGGCTGGCTACACCTTC	CSVEDRQGAAGYTF
-	TRBV30	TRBJ1-4	-	TGTGCCTGGAGGAACCGGTATAATGAAAAACTGTTTTTT	CAWRNRYNEKLFF
-	TRBV7-2	TRBJ2-7	TRBD2	TGTGCCAGCAGTTCGAGTTCCGGGACTAGCGGGAACTACGAGCAGTACTTC	CASSSSSGTSGNYEQYF
-	TRBV13	TRBJ1-6	TRBD1	TGTGCCAGCAGCTTAGTTTCCGGGACAGGGGGCAGGTCACCCCTCCACTTT	CASSLVSGTGGRSPLHF
few	TRBV11-3	TRBJ2-3	-	TGTGCCAGCAGCTTAGGAGATAGCGACACAGATACGCAGTATTTT	CASSLGDSDTDTQYF
few	TRBV11-1	TRBJ2-7	TRBD1	TGTGCCAGCAGTTACCGACAGGGCGGCGAGCAGTACTTC	CASSYRQGGEQYF
-	TRBV5-4	TRBJ2-2	-	TGTGCCAGCAGCTTCCACAACACCGGGGAGCTGTTTTTT	CASSFHNTGELFF
-	TRBV4-3	TRBJ2-1	TRBD2	TGCGCCAGCAGCCTGAGCGGGGGGTTATACAATGAGCAGTTCTTC	CASSLSGGLYNEQFF
-	TRBV19	TRBJ1-1	TRBD1	TGTGCCAGTAGTAAGCAGGGGGGTCGACGGACTGAAGCTTTCTTT	CASSKQGGRRTEAFF
-	TRBV25-1	TRBJ1-1	TRBD1	TGTGCCAGCAGGACAGGGGGTACAACTGAAGCTTTCTTT	CASRTGGTTEAFF
-	TRBV20-1	TRBJ1-2	-	TGCAGTGCTAGTGACTATGGCTACACCTTC	CSASDYGYTF
-	TRBV7-2	TRBJ1-5	-	TGTGCCAGCAGCGAAGGGGCCAATCAGCCCCAGCATTTT	CASSEGANQPQHF
-	TRBV2	TRBJ2-3	-	TGTGCCAGCAGGGACTATTTGGATACGCAGTATTTT	CASRDYLDTQYF
-	TRBV9	TRBJ2-5	TRBD2	TGTGCCAGCAGCGTAGGACTAGCCGAAGAGACCCAGTACTTC	CASSVGLAEETQYF